The 2 T cell receptor beta chains presented below share a single source sample, sequenced in a study of CXCR3 chemokines and chemotherapy response in bladder cancer. One entry per CDR3 protein results from TCRdb running MiXCR on the PCR reads. Among roughly 1,200 distinct CDR3 sequences listed, about 19% were seen once. The sample was collected from a patient whose treatment included neoadjuvant chemotherapy. All receptors derive from a human donor with bladder cancer that did not respond to neoadjuvant chemotherapy.

This clonotype is large in the sample. The V and J genes are TRBV19 and TRBJ1-5, with TRBD1 identical over 8 bases. Germline CDR1 and CDR2: LNHDA and SQIVND (reference sequence). The V segment lost 7 bases and the J segment 2 bases; nucleotides outside the gene matches: 7. The CDR3 loop spans 15 amino acids. The CDR3: CASNQGADRNQPQHF. For the CDR3, the DNA is TGTGCCAGTAATCAGGGGGCGGATCGCAATCAGCCCCAGCATTTT.

On this clonotype itself: A far larger clone is one base from this, pointing to a likely read error. V and J are TRBV10-3 and TRBJ1-6, with D maybe TRBD1 (5 bases). From germline, CDR1 is ENHRY and CDR2 SYGVKD. The CDR3 has 17 residues. The ends were cut back, 6 bases at V and 4 bases at J, with 19 bases in the middle. The CDR3 spells CAISRDVRGGYNSPLHF. The CDR3 DNA reads TGTGCCATCAGCAGGGATGTCCGGGGGGGGTATAATTCACCCCTCCACTTT.